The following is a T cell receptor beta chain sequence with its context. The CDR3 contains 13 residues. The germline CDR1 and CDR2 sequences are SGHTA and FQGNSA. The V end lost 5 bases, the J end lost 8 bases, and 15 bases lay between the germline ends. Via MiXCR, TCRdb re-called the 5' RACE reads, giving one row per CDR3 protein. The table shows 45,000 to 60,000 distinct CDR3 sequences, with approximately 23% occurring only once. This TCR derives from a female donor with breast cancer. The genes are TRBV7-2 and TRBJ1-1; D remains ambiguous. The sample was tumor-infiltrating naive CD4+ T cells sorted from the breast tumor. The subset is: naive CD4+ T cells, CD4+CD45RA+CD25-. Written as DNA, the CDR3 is TGTGCCAGCAGCCGATACAATTTTCGGGAAGCTTTCTTT. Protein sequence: CASSRYNFREAFF. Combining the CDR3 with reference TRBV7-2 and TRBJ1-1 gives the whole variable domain GAGVSQSPSNKVTEKGKDVELRCDPISGHTALYWYRQSLGQGLEFLIYFQGNSAPDKSGLPSDRFSAERTGGSVSTLTIQRTQQEDSAVYLCASSRYNFREAFFGQGTRLTVV.